The next 30 T cell receptor beta chains were all read from a single sample in a study of CD8+ T cells in alopecia areata (dated by TCRdb to between 2018 and 2020). The label giving this sample's treatment or condition can be read as: oral pan-JAK inhibitor, 5-10 mg twice daily. Libraries were made using the immunoSEQ multiplex PCR assay. RNA was extracted from all samples and reverse transcribed into cDNA, which served as template for TCR sequencing. TCRdb mirrors the immuneACCESS table, restricted to in-frame sequences. Some clones are absent from its copies; in checked studies, under half trace to an unresolved V gene, and the reason for the others is unknown. The sample contains 150,000 to 200,000 clones, around 51% of them found a single time. Of the sample, 10% is held by the ten largest clones. The source was CD8+ T cells sorted from blood, collected at approximately week 52, from a patient treated with tofacitinib. The receptors were sampled from a human donor with alopecia areata.

This clone appeared a few times. The chain links TRBV28 to TRBJ2-5, with a possible D match to TRBD1 (6 bases). The CDR3 has 11 amino acids. V lost 6 bases and J lost 8, with 10 bases in between. Germline CDR1 is MDHEN and CDR2 is SYDVKM. As DNA, the CDR3 is TGTGCCAGCAGCACAGGGTCCACCCAGTACTTC. Its protein product is CASSTGSTQYF.

V gene TRBV6-6 combines with J gene TRBJ2-4; TRBD1 agrees at 8 bases. Trimming took 9 bases from V and 2 from J; bases not matched to a gene: 6. The CDR3 covers 14 residues. Germline assignment: CDR1 MNHNY and CDR2 SVGAGI (reference sequence). The CDR3 loop reads CASLGQVSKNIQYF. The DNA for the CDR3 is TGTGCCAGTCTGGGACAGGTGTCCAAAAACATTCAGTACTTC.

As DNA, the CDR3 is TGCGCCAGCAGCTTCGAGGGGGCCGGTGAAAAACTGTTTTTT. This gives the protein CASSFEGAGEKLFF. V is TRBV5-1 and J is TRBJ1-4; TRBD1 agrees at 7 bases. J lost 7 bases, V lost 2 bases, and 5 bases had no gene match. Germline V gene lookup returns CDR1 SGHRS and CDR2 YFSETQ. The CDR3 has 14 amino acids.

The chain is built from TRBV5-6 and TRBJ2-5, with 7 bases matching TRBD2. V dropped 7 bases and J dropped 3; count of bases not matched to a gene: 12. Germline assignment: CDR1 SGHDT and CDR2 YYEEEE. The CDR3 loop spans 15 amino acids. Here the CDR3 DNA reads TGTGCCAGCCAACGAGGCTTGGGGGGGGAAGAGACCCAGTACTTC. It codes for CASQRGLGGEETQYF.

CDR3 residues: CSVESDRGFEQYF. The CDR3, as DNA: TGCAGCGTTGAGTCGGACAGGGGCTTCGAGCAGTACTTC. The J gene is TRBJ2-7, the V gene TRBV29-1; the match to TRBD1 covers 9 bases. Germline CDR1 SQVTM, CDR2 ANQGSEA. The ends lost 3 bases at V and 6 bases at J; junction bases unmatched: 6. The CDR3 is 13 residues long.

The table lists this clone with a few counts. The chain recombines TRBV30 with TRBJ2-3; 7 bases are shared with TRBD2. V lost 1 base and J lost 1; bases outside the gene matches: 11. The CDR3 is 17 residues long. CDR1 is GTSNPN and CDR2 is SVGIG in the germline V gene (reference sequence). The CDR3 is CAWSGPSSGLGTDTQYF. CDR3 nucleotide sequence: TGTGCCTGGAGTGGCCCCTCTAGCGGCCTTGGCACAGATACGCAGTATTTT. Drawing the rest from reference TRBV30 and TRBJ2-3, the complete variable domain is SQTIHQWPATLVQPVGSPLSLECTVEGTSNPNLYWYRQAAGRGLQLLFYSVGIGQISSEVPQNLSASRPQDRQFILSSKKLLLSDSGFYLCAWSGPSSGLGTDTQYFGPGTRLTVL.

This clone has only a few counts. V gene TRBV29-1 combines with J gene TRBJ2-7; D gene uncertain. Trimming left V 2 bases short and J 3 bases short, with 5 bases between. The germline V gene has CDR1 SQVTM and CDR2 ANQGSEA. CDR3 length: 11 amino acids. CDR3 protein: CSVEYNYEQYF. CDR3 DNA: TGCAGCGTTGAATACAACTACGAGCAGTACTTC.

Comments on this clone: The limits of the CDR3 on the DNA are not certain, so only TCRdb's listed CDR3 is given. The chain employs TRBV27 and TRBJ1-6. The germline CDR1 and CDR2 sequences are MNHEY and SMNVEV (reference sequence). The CDR3 has 15 residues if both end residues are counted. CDR3: CASSFGPGGNSPLHF.

The J gene is TRBJ2-1, the V gene TRBV27; TRBD1 or TRBD2 may be the D gene (5 bases each). Germline loops: CDR1 MNHEY, CDR2 SMNVEV (reference sequence). The V gene lost 6 bases and the J gene lost 8 bases, with 11 bases spanning the gap. CDR3 size: 12 residues. The CDR3 DNA reads TGTGCCAGCAGCCCTCGGGGCCATGAGCAGTTCTTC. It translates to CASSPRGHEQFF.

The V gene is TRBV5-1, the J gene TRBJ2-6; D unresolved. The V end was cut by 2 bases, the J end by 2 bases, with 14 bases between. Per germline, CDR1 SGHRS and CDR2 YFSETQ. There are 17 residues in the CDR3. CDR3 nucleotide sequence: TGCGCCAGCAGCTTTAAACAGCTTTTCCCTGGGGCCAACGTCCTGACTTTC. Its translation is CASSFKQLFPGANVLTF. The full variable domain, completed using reference TRBV5-1 and TRBJ2-6, is KAGVTQTPRYLIKTRGQQVTLSCSPISGHRSVSWYQQTPGQGLQFLFEYFSETQRNKGNFPGRFSGRQFSNSRSEMNVSTLELGDSALYLCASSFKQLFPGANVLTFGAGSRLTVL.

The rearrangement uses TRBV30 and TRBJ1-5, with 10 bases identical to TRBD1. This CDR3 has 16 residues. V was clipped by 3 bases and J by 1 base; unmatched bases: 6. The germline gives CDR1 GTSNPN, CDR2 SVGIG (reference sequence). CDR3 sequence reads: CAWRPGQGLSNQPQHF. The CDR3 DNA reads TGTGCCTGGAGACCGGGACAGGGGTTAAGCAATCAGCCCCAGCATTTT.

In its sample, this clone was seen once. The chain employs TRBV15 and TRBJ2-5, with TRBD1 identical over 8 bases. The CDR3 contains 14 residues. The junction had 9 bases not matched to a gene; V was cut back by 3 bases and J by 9 bases. Germline assignment: CDR1 LNHNV and CDR2 YYDKDF (reference sequence). The CDR3 DNA follows: TGTGCCACCAGCAGGACAGGGGACTTGGCGGCCCAGTACTTC. Translating gives CATSRTGDLAAQYF.

The chain joins TRBV30 to TRBJ1-1; D may be TRBD1 (5 bases). Germline values: CDR1 GTSNPN, CDR2 SVGIG (reference sequence). The germline V and J ends were trimmed by 5 bases and 5 bases, with 12 bases remaining between them. The CDR3 covers 12 residues. CDR3 coding DNA: TGTGCCTGGGAGGACGAGGGGACTGAAGCTTTCTTT. Residues: CAWEDEGTEAFF.

This chain joins TRBV29-1 and TRBJ2-5; unclear D gene. This CDR3 contains 14 residues. Germline V gene lookup returns CDR1 SQVTM and CDR2 ANQGSEA. V shed 0 bases and J shed 2 bases, with 10 bases lying between them. The CDR3: CSVEDLTKQETQYF. The CDR3 DNA follows: TGCAGCGTTGAAGATCTGACGAAACAAGAGACCCAGTACTTC. Supplemented by reference TRBV29-1 and TRBJ2-5, the full variable domain reads SAVISQKPSRDICQRGTSLTIQCQVDSQVTMMFWYRQQPGQSLTLIATANQGSEATYESGFVIDKFPISRPNLTFSTLTVSNMSPEDSSIYLCSVEDLTKQETQYFGPGTRLLVL.

On this clone itself: One end of the junction varies from germline; a read error may be responsible. V is TRBV29-1 and J is TRBJ2-3, with 9 positions matching TRBD1. Germline lookup yields CDR1 SQVTM and CDR2 ANQGSEA. CDR3 length equals 14 residues. CDR3 bases: TGCAGCGTTAAAGACAGGGGGTCGCGGGATACGCAGTATTTT. As protein: CSVKDRGSRDTQYF.

This clone came up a few times. The chain employs TRBV30 and TRBJ2-7; D gene ambiguous. This CDR3 is built from 14 residues. Trimming cost V 2 bases and J 3 bases, with 14 bases left between them. Germline V gene data show CDR1 as GTSNPN and CDR2 as SVGIG (reference sequence). CDR3 sequence (DNA): TGTGCCTGGAGTAACCGGGCCGTAATCTACGAGCAGTACTTC. It encodes CAWSNRAVIYEQYF. Looking up the rest from reference TRBV30 and TRBJ2-7 gives the full variable domain: SQTIHQWPATLVQPVGSPLSLECTVEGTSNPNLYWYRQAAGRGLQLLFYSVGIGQISSEVPQNLSASRPQDRQFILSSKKLLLSDSGFYLCAWSNRAVIYEQYFGPGTRLTVT.

This clone came up a few times. The V and J genes are TRBV6-5 and TRBJ2-7, with 9 bases that match TRBD1. The CDR3 sequence is 16 residues long. Trimming took 0 bases from V and 5 from J; bases not matched to a gene: 8. Germline V gene data show CDR1 as MNHEY and CDR2 as SVGAGI. CDR3 loop: CASSYSSTGGNDEQYF. The CDR3 nucleotides are TGTGCCAGCAGTTACTCGTCCACAGGGGGCAACGACGAGCAGTACTTC.

The chain combines TRBV25-1 with TRBJ2-1; TRBD1 aligns across 9 bases. Per germline, CDR1 MGHDK and CDR2 SYGVNS. The CDR3 contains 18 residues. The trim removed 4 bases at V and 0 bases at J, leaving 10 bases unmatched. This CDR3 is CASSGSLKQGASYNEQFF. The CDR3 nucleotides read TGTGCCAGCAGTGGATCTCTTAAACAGGGGGCCTCCTACAATGAGCAGTTCTTC.

The chain links TRBV27 to TRBJ1-5; D unclear. Germline values: CDR1 MNHEY, CDR2 SMNVEV (reference sequence). This CDR3 region has 15 residues. Trimming pared 6 bases from V and 3 bases from J, leaving 15 bases between. CDR3 protein: CASSLTPDFNQPQHF. In nucleotides, the CDR3 is TGTGCCAGCAGCCTGACGCCAGACTTCAATCAGCCCCAGCATTTT.

A few counts support this clone. As DNA, the CDR3 is TGTGCCAGCAGTTACGCCGGGGCAGGGTACGAGCAGTACTTC. This translates into CASSYAGAGYEQYF. The chain carries TRBV28 and TRBJ2-7; D possibly matches TRBD1 or TRBD2 (5 bases each). The CDR3 runs to 14 residues. The germline CDR1 and CDR2 sequences are MDHEN and SYDVKM. Trimming took off 4 bases at V and 4 bases at J, with 14 bases between the two ends.

Only a few counts were recorded for this clone. The genes are TRBV10-3 and TRBJ2-7; TRBD1 matches at 7 bases. With 4 bases clipped from V and 2 bases from J, the junction kept 5 bases outside the gene matches. CDR1 ENHRY and CDR2 SYGVKD come from the germline V gene. The CDR3 loop spans 14 amino acids. CDR3 sequence: CAISGAGTAYEQYF. DNA of the CDR3: TGTGCCATCAGTGGAGCCGGGACAGCCTACGAGCAGTACTTC.

This clone was detected only a few times. CDR3 residues: CASSPEGGLNQPQHF. The CDR3 DNA is TGTGCCAGCAGCCCAGAAGGGGGGCTTAATCAGCCCCAGCATTTT. The chain recombines TRBV7-6 with TRBJ1-5, with D possibly being TRBD1 (6 bases). The germline V and J ends were trimmed by 5 bases and 4 bases, with 15 bases remaining between them. This CDR3 comprises 15 residues. CDR1 and CDR2 (germline): SGHVS, FNYEAQ. Together with reference TRBV7-6 and TRBJ1-5, the CDR3 gives the full variable domain: GAGVSQSPRYKVTKRGQDVALRCDPISGHVSLYWYRQALGQGPEFLTYFNYEAQQDKSGLPNDRFSAERPEGSISTLTIQRTEQRDSAMYRCASSPEGGLNQPQHFGDGTRLSIL.

The genes are TRBV14 and TRBJ2-1; D might be TRBD1 or TRBD2, each matching 6 bases. CDR3 length equals 16 residues. Germline V gives CDR1 SGHDN, CDR2 FVKESK. Trimming left V 1 base short and J 3 bases short, with 13 bases between. CDR3 protein: CASSQVGGRNYNEQFF. The CDR3 DNA reads as TGTGCCAGCAGCCAAGTGGGGGGCCGGAACTACAATGAGCAGTTCTTC.

This clone has only a few counts. In the same sample, other DNA sequences code for this CDR3. The CDR3 DNA is TGCGCCAGCAGCATAAACAGGGATCGTGAGCAGTTCTTC. This codes for CASSINRDREQFF. The V and J genes are TRBV5-1 and TRBJ2-1; a weak D match, TRBD1 (6 bases). Germline values: CDR1 SGHRS, CDR2 YFSETQ. Between the trimmed V and J ends, which lost 4 bases and 9 bases, there was a span of 14 bases. The CDR3 spans 13 residues.

This clone was observed a few times. The V gene is TRBV6-4, the J gene TRBJ2-3; TRBD2 matches 7 bases. CDR1 and CDR2 from the germline V gene are MRHNA and SNTAGT. CDR3 length equals 13 residues. With 8 bases clipped from V and 2 bases from J, the junction kept 4 bases outside the gene matches. CDR3 protein: CASGTSDTDTQYF. CDR3 DNA: TGTGCCAGCGGTACTAGCGACACAGATACGCAGTATTTT.

The chain employs TRBV9 and TRBJ2-7, with 7 bases identical to TRBD2. CDR3 length equals 12 residues. Looked up from germline, CDR1 is SGDLS and CDR2 is YYNGEE. The ends lost 5 bases at V and 4 bases at J; junction bases unmatched: 3. Written as DNA, the CDR3 is TGTGCCAGCAGAGGGGAGGGGTACGAGCAGTACTTC. Amino acid sequence: CASRGEGYEQYF.

This clone was observed once. The chain links TRBV6-1 to TRBJ2-3; 10 bases match TRBD1. The CDR3 totals 18 residues. CDR1 MNHNS and CDR2 SASEGT come from the germline V gene. Trimming took 1 base from V and 2 from J; bases not matched to a gene: 9. This chain's CDR3 is CASSEVRFGTGATDTQYF. The CDR3 DNA reads TGTGCCAGCAGTGAAGTACGTTTCGGGACAGGGGCCACAGATACGCAGTATTTT.

This clone occurred once. In nucleotides, the CDR3 is TGTGCCACCAGAGAGCGGGAACGGATTCAAGAGACCCAGTACTTC. The encoded protein is CATRERERIQETQYF. The chain couples TRBV15 to TRBJ2-5, with 7 nucleotides matching TRBD2. The CDR3 loop spans 15 amino acids. From germline, CDR1 is LNHNV and CDR2 YYDKDF (reference sequence). With V trimmed by 6 bases and J by 2 bases, 9 bases remained unmatched.

This clone was counted only a few times. This CDR3 is CASSDRGRPTGELFF. In DNA, the CDR3 is TGTGCCAGCAGTGACAGGGGTCGCCCCACCGGGGAGCTGTTTTTT. The V gene is TRBV27, the J gene TRBJ2-2; 8 bases agree with TRBD1. The V gene's germline CDR1 is MNHEY and CDR2 SMNVEV (reference sequence). V gave up 5 bases and J gave up 4 bases; unmatched junction bases: 6. The CDR3 totals 15 residues.

Concerning this clone: At one end the junction does not follow the germline gene, possibly because of a read error. The chain joins TRBV7-7 to TRBJ2-3, with D perhaps matching TRBD1 or TRBD2 (5 bases each). The length of the CDR3 is 13 residues. Germline V gene data show CDR1 as SSHAT and CDR2 as FNYEAQ (reference sequence). The CDR3, as DNA: TGTGCTAGCAGCTCGGGGACCGGGGATACGCAGTATTTT. As protein: CASSSGTGDTQYF.